These 32 T cell receptor beta chains were sequenced from one sample in a study of blood T cell repertoires in COVID-19. Sequenced by immunoSEQ multiplex PCR; TCRdb stores in-frame clones only, minus some. The sample has about 59,000 clones, roughly 87% seen once; the top ten hold 4.5% to 5.5%. Sequenced material: peripheral blood. The receptor set was obtained from a man older than 75 in a cohort sampled during active COVID-19.

CDR3 DNA: TGTGCCATCAGTGACAGGCGAGAACCAGATACGCAGTATTTT. Protein product: CAISDRREPDTQYF. The genes are TRBV10-3 and TRBJ2-3; the D is unclear. V was cut by 3 bases and J by 4 bases, with 11 bases left in between. Germline V gives CDR1 ENHRY, CDR2 SYGVKD. The CDR3 has 14 residues.

The chain has TRBV3-1 (or the pseudogene TRBV3-2) and TRBJ2-3; 7 bases are shared with TRBD2. With 3 bases clipped from V and 4 bases from J, the junction kept 4 bases outside the gene matches. The CDR3 loop spans 14 amino acids. CDR1 and CDR2 (germline): LGHDT, YNNKEL (reference sequence). CDR3 in amino acids: CASSHAGAADTQYF. CDR3 coding DNA: TGTGCCAGCAGCCATGCGGGAGCGGCAGATACGCAGTATTTT.

This chain links TRBV6-2 or TRBV6-3 with TRBJ2-7; tentatively, D is TRBD2 (5 bases). The length of the CDR3 is 14 residues. Per the germline V gene, CDR1 is MNHEY and CDR2 is SVGEGT. The V gene lost 2 bases and the J gene lost 3 bases, with 11 bases spanning the gap. The CDR3 nucleotides are TGTGCCAGCAGTTACGACGGGAAAAGCTACGAGCAGTACTTC. Translating gives CASSYDGKSYEQYF.

The chain links TRBV18 to TRBJ1-6, with D maybe TRBD1 (6 bases). The germline gives CDR1 KGHSH, CDR2 LQKENI. The CDR3 is 14 residues long. Trimming took off 3 bases at V and 7 bases at J, with 10 bases between the two ends. The CDR3 nucleotides are TGTGCCAGCTCACCGGCAGGGGAAAATTCACCCCTCCACTTT. Its translation: CASSPAGENSPLHF.

This chain uses TRBV3-1 (or the pseudogene TRBV3-2) with TRBJ1-2; D not certain. Germline loops: CDR1 LGHDT, CDR2 YNNKEL (reference sequence). Between the trimmed V and J ends, which lost 0 bases and 7 bases, there was a span of 15 bases. CDR3 size: 15 residues. The CDR3 protein is CASSQEEGHGGGYTF. The CDR3 DNA reads TGTGCCAGCAGCCAAGAAGAGGGCCATGGAGGTGGCTACACCTTC.

The chain couples TRBV6-6 to TRBJ1-1, with unresolved D. Per the germline V gene, CDR1 is MNHNY and CDR2 is SVGAGI (reference sequence). The CDR3 is made up of 14 amino acids. Trimming stripped 6 bases from V and 2 bases from J, with 13 bases between. The CDR3 DNA is TGTGCCAGCAGCCCCGACAAGATCAACACTGAAGCTTTCTTT. This codes for CASSPDKINTEAFF.

The chain has TRBV15 and TRBJ1-6; 9 bases line up with TRBD1. V trimming: 8 bases; J trimming: 8 bases; junction bases outside the gene matches: 4. The CDR3 extends over 13 amino acids. Germline-derived CDR1 and CDR2 are LNHNV and YYDKDF (reference sequence). The CDR3 sequence is CATGDREDSPLHF. In DNA form, the CDR3 reads TGTGCCACCGGGGACAGGGAGGATTCACCCCTCCACTTT.

The chain uses TRBV10-1 and TRBJ2-2; D is unclear. CDR3 size: 14 residues. V dropped 2 bases and J dropped 4 bases, with 8 bases sitting between them. Germline CDR1 and CDR2: WNHNN and SYGVQD (reference sequence). The CDR3 DNA follows: TGCGCCAGCAGTGAGAATCGCGCCACCGGGGAGCTGTTTTTT. Translated, it gives CASSENRATGELFF.

This chain links TRBV7-2 with TRBJ2-7, with D possibly matching TRBD2 (6 bases). The germline V gene has CDR1 SGHTA and CDR2 FQGNSA. V lost 0 bases, J lost 2 bases, and 11 bases lay in between. This CDR3 is 15 amino acids long. CDR3 loop: CASSLALAPTYEQYF. The CDR3 DNA sequence: TGTGCCAGCAGCTTAGCCCTAGCGCCTACCTACGAGCAGTACTTC.

The chain is built from TRBV3-1 (or the pseudogene TRBV3-2) and TRBJ2-1; a weak D match, TRBD1 (5 bases). The CDR3 spans 14 residues. V was cut by 4 bases and J by 9 bases, with 16 bases left in between. Germline-derived CDR1 and CDR2 are LGHDT and YNNKEL (reference sequence). The CDR3 protein is CASSRAQGVTEQFF. The DNA for the CDR3 is TGTGCCAGCAGCCGGGCCCAGGGCGTGACTGAGCAGTTCTTC.

This rearrangement joins TRBV15 to TRBJ2-7; D unresolved. CDR3 size: 14 residues. CDR1 is LNHNV, CDR2 YYDKDF, per germline (reference sequence). The V and J ends lost 0 bases and 3 bases respectively, with 9 bases between them. The DNA for the CDR3 is TGTGCCACCAGCAGAGATTCGTTTCTCTACGAGCAGTACTTC. This gives the protein CATSRDSFLYEQYF.

The chain joins TRBV3-1 (or the pseudogene TRBV3-2) to TRBJ2-5; weak D call: TRBD2 (6 bases). The CDR3 has 16 amino acids. Germline values: CDR1 LGHDT, CDR2 YNNKEL (reference sequence). Trimming took off 0 bases at V and 4 bases at J, with 15 bases between the two ends. The CDR3 here is CASSQEAGGVGETQYF. CDR3 bases: TGTGCCAGCAGCCAAGAGGCTGGCGGGGTGGGAGAGACCCAGTACTTC.

The chain is built from TRBV7-9 and TRBJ2-7; a possible D gene is TRBD1 (5 bases). There are 14 residues in the CDR3. Trimming took 1 base from V and 4 from J, leaving 11 bases between them. CDR1 and CDR2 from the germline V gene are SEHNR and FQNEAQ (reference sequence). The CDR3 loop is CASSLEGLGYEQYF. The DNA of the CDR3 is TGTGCCAGCAGCTTAGAGGGGCTAGGTTACGAGCAGTACTTC.

This chain connects TRBV2 to TRBJ2-7; the match to TRBD1 covers 8 bases. This CDR3 has 14 residues. V trimming: 6 bases; J trimming: 2 bases; junction bases outside the gene matches: 6. Germline loops: CDR1 SNHLY, CDR2 FYNNEI. The CDR3 region is CASRWDRTAYEQYF. The CDR3 region has the DNA TGTGCCAGCAGGTGGGACAGGACAGCCTACGAGCAGTACTTC.

The chain couples TRBV6-5 to TRBJ2-7; possibly TRBD1 for D (5 bases). Per the germline V gene, CDR1 is MNHEY and CDR2 is SVGAGI. The CDR3 totals 15 residues. V was trimmed by 10 bases and J by 1 base, leaving 20 bases between them. CDR3: CATHTPFTGSYEQYF. The CDR3 DNA follows: TGTGCCACCCATACCCCTTTTACAGGATCCTACGAGCAGTACTTC.

J is TRBJ1-5 and V is TRBV19; D gene ambiguous. Per the germline V gene, CDR1 is LNHDA and CDR2 is SQIVND (reference sequence). This CDR3 region has 13 residues. V was clipped by 0 bases and J by 3 bases, with 3 bases between them. CDR3: CASSIDYNQPQHF. CDR3 in DNA: TGTGCCAGTAGTATAGACTACAATCAGCCCCAGCATTTT.

The chain combines TRBV5-4 with TRBJ2-3; 9 positions agree with TRBD2. Trimming at V came to 0 bases and at J to 2 bases, leaving 7 bases not matched to a gene. Germline V gives CDR1 SGHNT, CDR2 YYREEE (reference sequence). CDR3 length: 17 residues. Here the CDR3 reads CASSLVGLALPTDTQYF. The CDR3 nucleotides read TGTGCCAGCAGCTTGGTCGGACTAGCGCTCCCCACAGATACGCAGTATTTT.

The chain combines TRBV24-1 with TRBJ2-3; TRBD1 agrees at 7 bases. Germline V CDR1 and CDR2: KGHDR, SFDVKD. V shed 10 bases, J shed 0 bases, and the junction held 6 bases outside the gene matches. CDR3 length: 14 residues. The CDR3 region has the DNA TGTGCCACACACACAGGGGTCAGCACAGATACGCAGTATTTT. Amino acids: CATHTGVSTDTQYF.

The chain couples TRBV27 to TRBJ2-6, with D possibly being TRBD1 (5 bases). Germline V gene sequence: CDR1 MNHEY, CDR2 SMNVEV (reference sequence). There are 16 residues in the CDR3. Deletions cut 3 bases from V and 0 bases from J, with 9 bases between. The CDR3 DNA is TGTGCCAGCAGTTTGACAGTTTCCTCTGGGGCCAACGTCCTGACTTTC. As protein: CASSLTVSSGANVLTF.

V is TRBV5-1 and J is TRBJ1-6; 10 bases match TRBD1. V was pared by 1 base and J by 10 bases, with 8 bases of the junction left unmatched. The CDR3 is 16 residues long. Per the germline V gene, CDR1 is SGHRS and CDR2 is YFSETQ. The CDR3 here is CASSLWGQGSDSPLHF. The CDR3 DNA sequence: TGCGCCAGCAGCTTGTGGGGACAGGGGTCGGACTCACCCCTCCACTTT.

V is TRBV2 and J is TRBJ2-1; 10 nucleotides line up with TRBD2. The germline CDR1 and CDR2 sequences are SNHLY and FYNNEI. This CDR3 contains 17 residues. V was pared by 6 bases and J by 9 bases, with 17 bases of the junction left unmatched. The CDR3 nucleotides read TGTGCCAGCAGGACCCCTCCCAGCGGGGGGGCCCTCGGTGAGCAGTTCTTC. It yields the protein CASRTPPSGGALGEQFF.

This chain connects TRBV7-2 to TRBJ2-6; no definite D call. In germline, CDR1 is SGHTA, CDR2 FQGNSA. The CDR3 sequence is 18 residues long. V gave up 0 bases and J gave up 1 base, with 13 bases separating them. The chain's CDR3 is CASSLALSMVSGANVLTF. CDR3 DNA: TGTGCCAGCAGCTTAGCGTTAAGCATGGTATCTGGGGCCAACGTCCTGACTTTC.

The rearrangement links TRBV4-3 to TRBJ2-2; possible D gene TRBD2, 7 bases. The CDR3 contains 16 residues. V was shortened by 0 bases and J by 4 bases, with 12 bases between the two germline ends. Germline values: CDR1 LGHNA, CDR2 YSLEER. The CDR3 bases are TGCGCCAGCAGCCAAGAAACGGGGGGCGGCACCGGGGAGCTGTTTTTT. Its translation: CASSQETGGGTGELFF.

V is TRBV3-1 (or the pseudogene TRBV3-2) and J is TRBJ1-2, with no clear D. The V gene's germline CDR1 is LGHDT and CDR2 YNNKEL (reference sequence). The V gene lost 1 base and the J gene lost 1 base, with 4 bases spanning the gap. The CDR3 length is 13 residues. The CDR3 sequence: CASSQAGNYGYTF. Written as DNA, the CDR3 is TGTGCCAGCAGCCAAGCGGGTAACTATGGCTACACCTTC.

J is TRBJ2-1 and V is TRBV11-2; 10 bases agree with TRBD2. Germline CDR1 and CDR2: SGHAT and FQNNGV. The CDR3 is 17 residues long. The trim removed 1 base at V and 7 bases at J, leaving 10 bases unmatched. Here the CDR3 DNA reads TGTGCCAGCAGCTTAGGAGTCGGGACTAGCGTAATAAATGAGCAGTTCTTC. It specifies CASSLGVGTSVINEQFF.

The chain joins TRBV25-1 to TRBJ1-2, with TRBD1 matching over 9 bases. The germline V gene has CDR1 MGHDK and CDR2 SYGVNS. CDR3 length equals 15 residues. The ends lost 2 bases at V and 7 bases at J; junction bases unmatched: 8. CDR3 loop: CASSEQTGGIGGYTF. Written as DNA, the CDR3 is TGTGCCAGCAGTGAACAGACAGGGGGTATCGGTGGCTACACCTTC.

The rearrangement links TRBV5-4 to TRBJ2-7; the D is unclear. CDR3 size: 11 residues. V was shortened by 3 bases and J by 2 bases, with 3 bases between the two germline ends. CDR1 is SGHNT, CDR2 YYREEE, per germline (reference sequence). CDR3 protein: CASSSAYEQYF. The CDR3 DNA reads as TGTGCCAGCAGCTCAGCCTACGAGCAGTACTTC.

This clone has more than one count but fewer than ten. The chain is built from TRBV14 and TRBJ2-2; unclear D gene. The V gene's germline CDR1 is SGHDN and CDR2 FVKESK. The CDR3 sequence is 20 residues long. V lost 0 bases and J 1 base, leaving 21 bases between the germline ends. The CDR3 region is CASSQDQPGFSPQNTGELFF. The CDR3 DNA reads as TGTGCCAGCAGCCAAGATCAACCAGGATTTTCACCTCAGAACACCGGGGAGCTGTTTTTT. The complete variable domain, with remaining parts taken from reference TRBV14 and TRBJ2-2, reads EAGVTQFPSHSVIEKGQTVTLRCDPISGHDNLYWYRRVMGKEIKFLLHFVKESKQDESGMPNNRFLAERTGGTYSTLKVQPAELEDSGVYFCASSQDQPGFSPQNTGELFFGEGSRLTVL.

This chain links TRBV4-2 with TRBJ2-2; 12 bases map to TRBD1. CDR1 is LGHNA, CDR2 YNFKEQ, per germline. After removal of 0 bases from V and 17 bases from J, the junction contained 4 bases not matched to a gene. This CDR3 is built from 13 residues. Here the CDR3 DNA reads TGTGCCAGCAGCCAAGATTGGGACAGGGGGCAATTTTTT. Its protein is CASSQDWDRGQFF.

J is TRBJ1-1 and V is TRBV27; 8 bases are shared with TRBD1. CDR3 length: 15 amino acids. The V segment lost 2 bases and the J segment 4 bases; nucleotides outside the gene matches: 6. CDR1 MNHEY and CDR2 SMNVEV come from the germline V gene (reference sequence). CDR3: CASSLAGTGGTEAFF. As DNA, the CDR3 is TGTGCCAGCAGTTTAGCCGGGACAGGCGGCACTGAAGCTTTCTTT.

The chain has TRBV7-2 and TRBJ2-1, with 7 bases lining up with TRBD1. The CDR3 covers 15 residues. From germline, CDR1 is SGHTA and CDR2 FQGNSA. The J segment lost 6 bases and the V segment lost 6 bases, leaving 11 bases of the junction unmatched. This CDR3 reads CASRPDRDLINEQFF. The CDR3 nucleotides are TGTGCCAGCAGACCAGACAGGGATTTAATCAATGAGCAGTTCTTC.

This clone was detected a few times. The CDR3 DNA is TGTGCCAGCAGCAGGGGCCACAGCTCTGGAAACACCATATATTTT. Residues: CASSRGHSSGNTIYF. This rearrangement joins TRBV6-5 to TRBJ1-3; D is possibly TRBD1 (6 bases). This CDR3 spans 15 amino acids. Germline assignment: CDR1 MNHEY and CDR2 SVGAGI. The ends were cut back, 6 bases at V and 0 bases at J, with 12 bases in the middle.